The 19 T cell receptor beta chains below come from one sample, sequenced in a study of radiotherapy plus CTLA-4 blockade in lung cancer. The protocol was immunoSEQ multiplex PCR, while the TCRdb copy is restricted to in-frame clones and leaves out a portion. The table lists some 78,000 clones, around nine tenths of them singletons. This specimen was peripheral blood, taken from a patient treated with radiotherapy plus ipilimumab. The receptor source for this set is a human donor with non-small cell lung cancer who had stable disease on radiotherapy plus ipilimumab.

The table lists this clone with a count of one. V gene TRBV7-9 combines with J gene TRBJ2-3; D is perhaps TRBD1 or TRBD2 (5 bases each). The CDR3 has 14 amino acids. CDR1 and CDR2 (germline): SEHNR, FQNEAQ (reference sequence). Trimming pared 5 bases from V and 0 bases from J, leaving 9 bases between. The CDR3 nucleotides are TGTGCCAGCAGCCTCCGGGACAGCACAGATACGCAGTATTTT. Its translation is CASSLRDSTDTQYF.

The chain has TRBV2 and TRBJ2-3; no reliable D call. V was pared by 3 bases and J by 2 bases, with 15 bases between. The CDR3 is 16 residues long. The V gene's germline CDR1 is SNHLY and CDR2 FYNNEI. The CDR3: CASSDGMSGATDTQYF. CDR3 bases: TGTGCCAGCAGTGATGGGATGTCAGGAGCCACAGATACGCAGTATTTT.

This sequence joins TRBV15 and TRBJ2-2, with 14 bases lining up with TRBD2. CDR3 size: 16 residues. Germline lookup yields CDR1 LNHNV and CDR2 YYDKDF (reference sequence). The J segment lost 4 bases and the V segment lost 3 bases, leaving 1 base of the junction unmatched. The CDR3 sequence: CATSRGLAGVTGELFF. The CDR3 nucleotides read TGTGCCACCAGCAGGGGACTAGCGGGAGTCACCGGGGAGCTGTTTTTT. Full variable domain (missing parts from reference TRBV15 and TRBJ2-2): DAMVIQNPRYQVTQFGKPVTLSCSQTLNHNVMYWYQQKSSQAPKLLFHYYDKDFNNEADTPDNFQSRRPNTSFCFLDIRSPGLGDTAMYLCATSRGLAGVTGELFFGEGSRLTVL.

This clone was recorded once. This sequence joins TRBV7-9 and TRBJ1-2; 9 bases are shared with TRBD1. Germline-derived CDR1 and CDR2 are SEHNR and FQNEAQ (reference sequence). The CDR3 loop spans 14 amino acids. The junction had 2 bases not matched to a gene; V was cut back by 4 bases and J by 2 bases. CDR3 DNA sequence: TGTGCCAGCAGCTCCGGGACAGGGAACTATGGCTACACCTTC. This codes for CASSSGTGNYGYTF.

J is TRBJ2-3 and V is TRBV9, with D uncertain. Trimming left V 3 bases short and J 2 bases short, with 13 bases between. This CDR3 region has 15 residues. Germline V gene sequence: CDR1 SGDLS, CDR2 YYNGEE. CDR3 residues: CASSARSTPTDTQYF. The DNA of the CDR3 is TGTGCCAGCAGCGCCAGGTCTACTCCCACAGATACGCAGTATTTT.

This chain links TRBV23-1 with TRBJ1-3; D is unresolved. TRBV23-1 is an open reading frame whose function is uncertain. The CDR3 runs 16 residues. Trimming shortened V by 0 bases and J by 0 bases, and 9 bases separated the two germline ends. The CDR3 coding sequence is TGCGCCAGCAGTCAATCGTTGCGGGGCTCTGGAAACACCATATATTTT. Translation gives CASSQSLRGSGNTIYF.

V gene TRBV4-2 combines with J gene TRBJ1-2; TRBD1 is a possible D gene (6 bases). CDR1 is LGHNA, CDR2 YNFKEQ, per germline. V was shortened by 1 base and J by 6 bases, with 15 bases between the two germline ends. This CDR3 is 15 amino acids long. The CDR3 region has the DNA TGTGCCAGCAGCCAAGCGGGGGGCGCTTTGGATGGCTACACCTTC. The encoded protein is CASSQAGGALDGYTF.

The chain recombines TRBV18 with TRBJ2-7, with unresolved D. The CDR3 spans 13 residues. Germline assignment: CDR1 KGHSH and CDR2 LQKENI. Trimming pared 3 bases from V and 3 bases from J, leaving 9 bases between. The CDR3 DNA reads TGTGCCAGCTCACCGGGCATAAACTACGAGCAGTACTTC. Residues: CASSPGINYEQYF. Full variable domain (rest looked up from reference TRBV18 and TRBJ2-7): NAGVMQNPRHLVRRRGQEARLRCSPMKGHSHVYWYRQLPEEGLKFMVYLQKENIIDESGMPKERFSAEFPKEGPSILRIQQVVRGDSAAYFCASSPGINYEQYFGPGTRLTVT.

This clone has just one count. The J gene is TRBJ2-1, the V gene TRBV7-3, with 8 bases fitting TRBD1. Germline values: CDR1 SGHTA, CDR2 FQGTGA. V dropped 4 bases and J dropped 3; count of bases not matched to a gene: 8. The CDR3 extends over 16 amino acids. The CDR3 spells CASSSTGTGHYNEQFF. CDR3 bases: TGTGCCAGCAGCTCCACCGGGACAGGACACTACAATGAGCAGTTCTTC.

The rearrangement uses TRBV11-2 and TRBJ1-5, with D uncertain. With 1 base removed from V and 4 bases from J, the gap between germline ends came to 8 bases. CDR3 length equals 14 residues. From germline, CDR1 is SGHAT and CDR2 FQNNGV. DNA of the CDR3: TGTGCCAGCAGCTTAGGGGGTTCTAATCAGCCCCAGCATTTT. Encoded protein: CASSLGGSNQPQHF. Variable domain in full (rest from reference TRBV11-2 and TRBJ1-5): EAGVAQSPRYKIIEKRQSVAFWCNPISGHATLYWYQQILGQGPKLLIQFQNNGVVDDSQLPKDRFSAERLKGVDSTLKIQPAKLEDSAVYLCASSLGGSNQPQHFGDGTRLSIL.

This chain connects TRBV2 to TRBJ2-3; TRBD2 matches 8 bases. Per the germline V gene, CDR1 is SNHLY and CDR2 is FYNNEI. Germline trimming cut 5 bases from V and 6 bases from J; bases unmatched to any gene: 7. This CDR3 contains 14 residues. The CDR3 loop reads CASSILAEEDTQYF. The CDR3 nucleotides read TGTGCCAGCAGTATACTAGCGGAGGAGGATACGCAGTATTTT.

A note on this clone: This CDR3 is also generated by other DNA sequences in the sample. This chain connects TRBV5-1 to TRBJ2-1, with TRBD2 matching over 7 bases. J lost 0 bases, V lost 0 bases, and 3 bases had no gene match. CDR1 and CDR2 (germline): SGHRS, YFSETQ. The CDR3 extends over 16 amino acids. The DNA for the CDR3 is TGCGCCAGCAGCTTGGCCGGCGGGAGCTCCTACAATGAGCAGTTCTTC. Its translation is CASSLAGGSSYNEQFF.

This chain joins TRBV7-2 and TRBJ2-5, with D perhaps TRBD2 (6 bases). V gave up 0 bases and J gave up 5 bases, with 13 bases separating them. Germline assignment: CDR1 SGHTA and CDR2 FQGNSA. This CDR3 is built from 15 residues. For the CDR3, the DNA is TGTGCCAGCAGCTTAGCCCCGGAGGGTTGGGAGACCCAGTACTTC. Its protein product is CASSLAPEGWETQYF. Variable domain in full (rest from reference TRBV7-2 and TRBJ2-5): GAGVSQSPSNKVTEKGKDVELRCDPISGHTALYWYRQSLGQGLEFLIYFQGNSAPDKSGLPSDRFSAERTGGSVSTLTIQRTQQEDSAVYLCASSLAPEGWETQYFGPGTRLLVL.

This chain links TRBV6-1 with TRBJ1-5; TRBD1 might be the D (6 bases). The CDR3 is 13 residues long. V shed 3 bases and J shed 15 bases, with 18 bases lying between them. Per germline, CDR1 MNHNS and CDR2 SASEGT. The DNA of the CDR3 is TGTGCCAGCAGTGATCTTGGAGGGGGGCTCCGGCATTTT. Its protein product is CASSDLGGGLRHF.

The chain uses TRBV5-1 and TRBJ1-6; D unclear. With 0 bases removed from V and 0 bases from J, the gap between germline ends came to 7 bases. The CDR3 spans 16 residues. The germline gives CDR1 SGHRS, CDR2 YFSETQ. The CDR3 nucleotides read TGCGCCAGCAGCTTGGGGATAAGCTCCTATAATTCACCCCTCCACTTT. Translated: CASSLGISSYNSPLHF.

This sequence joins TRBV27 and TRBJ2-7; 16 nucleotides line up with TRBD2. Germline loops: CDR1 MNHEY, CDR2 SMNVEV (reference sequence). This CDR3 region has 14 residues. Unmatched junction bases numbered 0, after V lost 8 bases and J lost 2 bases. CDR3 bases: TGTGCCAGCGGGACTAGCGGGGGGGCCTACGAGCAGTACTTC. Its protein product is CASGTSGGAYEQYF.

This chain connects TRBV4-2 to TRBJ2-5; D is perhaps TRBD1 (6 bases). From germline, CDR1 is LGHNA and CDR2 YNFKEQ. V lost 1 base, J lost 4 bases, and 7 bases lay in between. The CDR3 has 13 residues. CDR3 in amino acids: CASSQARGETQYF. CDR3 nucleotides: TGTGCCAGCAGCCAAGCCAGGGGAGAGACCCAGTACTTC.

This CDR3 reads CASSYGAVGTEAFF. Here the CDR3 DNA reads TGTGCCAGCAGTTACGGGGCGGTTGGAACTGAAGCTTTCTTT. This rearrangement joins TRBV6-5 to TRBJ1-1; D might be TRBD1 (5 bases). The CDR3 is made up of 14 amino acids. Germline CDR1 is MNHEY and CDR2 is SVGAGI. The ends were cut back, 2 bases at V and 5 bases at J, with 12 bases in the middle.

In DNA, the CDR3 is TGTGCCAGCAGTGAAAGAACTTACCAGCCCCAGCATTTT. Its protein product is CASSERTYQPQHF. V and J are TRBV2 and TRBJ1-5; no definite D call. Trimming took 2 bases from V and 7 from J, leaving 9 bases between them. Per germline, CDR1 SNHLY and CDR2 FYNNEI. The CDR3 has 13 amino acids. Together with reference TRBV2 and TRBJ1-5, the CDR3 gives the full variable domain: EPEVTQTPSHQVTQMGQEVILRCVPISNHLYFYWYRQILGQKVEFLVSFYNNEISEKSEIFDDQFSVERPDGSNFTLKIRSTKLEDSAMYFCASSERTYQPQHFGDGTRLSIL.